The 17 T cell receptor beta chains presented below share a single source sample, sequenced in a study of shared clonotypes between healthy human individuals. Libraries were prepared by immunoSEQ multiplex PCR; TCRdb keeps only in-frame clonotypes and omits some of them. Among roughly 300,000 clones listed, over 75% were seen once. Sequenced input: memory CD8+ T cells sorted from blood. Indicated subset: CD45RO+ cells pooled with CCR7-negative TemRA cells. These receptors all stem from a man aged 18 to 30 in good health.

The CDR3 DNA reads as TGCGCCAGCAGCTCGACAGCGAATAATTCACCCCTCCACTTT. Translation gives CASSSTANNSPLHF. The chain is built from TRBV5-1 and TRBJ1-6; TRBD1 is a possible D gene (5 bases). The germline V gene has CDR1 SGHRS and CDR2 YFSETQ. Trimming took 3 bases from V and 5 from J, leaving 9 bases between them. The CDR3 has 14 amino acids.

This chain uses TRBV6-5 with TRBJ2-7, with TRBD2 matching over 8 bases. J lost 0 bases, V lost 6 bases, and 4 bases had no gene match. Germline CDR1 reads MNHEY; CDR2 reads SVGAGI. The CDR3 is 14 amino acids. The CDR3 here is CASSLSGSSYEQYF. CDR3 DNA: TGTGCCAGCAGCCTAAGCGGGAGCTCCTACGAGCAGTACTTC.

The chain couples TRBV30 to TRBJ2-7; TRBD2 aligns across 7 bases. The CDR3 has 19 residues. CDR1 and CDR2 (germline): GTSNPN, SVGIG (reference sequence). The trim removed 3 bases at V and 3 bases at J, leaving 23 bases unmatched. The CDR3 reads CAWSGAPGAWGDYNYEQYF. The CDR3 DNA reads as TGTGCCTGGAGCGGTGCCCCGGGAGCTTGGGGGGACTACAACTACGAGCAGTACTTC.

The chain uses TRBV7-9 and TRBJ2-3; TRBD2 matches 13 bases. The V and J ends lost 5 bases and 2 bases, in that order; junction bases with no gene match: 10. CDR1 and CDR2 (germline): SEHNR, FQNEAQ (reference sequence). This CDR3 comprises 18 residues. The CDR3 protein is CASSPALLAGGLTDTQYF. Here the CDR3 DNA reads TGTGCCAGCAGCCCCGCCCTACTAGCGGGGGGGCTCACAGATACGCAGTATTTT.

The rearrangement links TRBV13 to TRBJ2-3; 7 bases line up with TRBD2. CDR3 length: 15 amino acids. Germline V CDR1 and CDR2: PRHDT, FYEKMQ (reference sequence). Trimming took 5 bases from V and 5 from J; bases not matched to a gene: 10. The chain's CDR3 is CASSPRLAVGDTQYF. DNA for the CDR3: TGTGCCAGCAGCCCCCGGCTAGCGGTAGGAGATACGCAGTATTTT.

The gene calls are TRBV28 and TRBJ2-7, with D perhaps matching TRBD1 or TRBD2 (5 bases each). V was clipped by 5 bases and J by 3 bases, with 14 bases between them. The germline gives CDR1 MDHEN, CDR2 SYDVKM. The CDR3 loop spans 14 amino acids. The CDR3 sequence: CASSRGPPGYEQYF. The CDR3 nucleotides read TGTGCCAGCAGTCGGGGCCCCCCCGGCTACGAGCAGTACTTC.

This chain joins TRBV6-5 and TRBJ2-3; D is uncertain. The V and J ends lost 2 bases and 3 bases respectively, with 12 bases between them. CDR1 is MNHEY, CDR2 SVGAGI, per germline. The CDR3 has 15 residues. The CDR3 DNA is TGTGCCAGCAGTTACGATTATTTGACAACAGATACGCAGTATTTT. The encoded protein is CASSYDYLTTDTQYF.

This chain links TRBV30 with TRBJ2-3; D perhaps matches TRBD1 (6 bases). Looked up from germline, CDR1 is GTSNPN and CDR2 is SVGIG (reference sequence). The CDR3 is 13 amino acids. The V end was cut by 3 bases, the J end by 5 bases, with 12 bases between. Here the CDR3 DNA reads TGTGCCTGGAGCGTACCAGGGGTAGATACGCAGTATTTT. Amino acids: CAWSVPGVDTQYF.

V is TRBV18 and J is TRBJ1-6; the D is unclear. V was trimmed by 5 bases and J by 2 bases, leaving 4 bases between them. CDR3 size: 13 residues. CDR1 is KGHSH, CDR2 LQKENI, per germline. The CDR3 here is CASSRTYNSPLHF. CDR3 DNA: TGTGCCAGCTCAAGGACCTATAATTCACCCCTCCACTTT.

The CDR3 nucleotides are TGTGCCAGCAGCTTAGCGGGGTTACCTGGCCGCTCCTACGAGCAGTACTTC. Translated, it gives CASSLAGLPGRSYEQYF. The J gene is TRBJ2-7, the V gene TRBV7-9, with D unclear. The germline CDR1 and CDR2 sequences are SEHNR and FQNEAQ (reference sequence). This CDR3 is built from 17 residues. Trimming pared 0 bases from V and 0 bases from J, leaving 15 bases between.

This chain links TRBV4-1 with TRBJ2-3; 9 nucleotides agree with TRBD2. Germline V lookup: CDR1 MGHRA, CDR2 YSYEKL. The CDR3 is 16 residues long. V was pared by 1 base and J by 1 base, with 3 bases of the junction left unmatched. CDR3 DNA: TGCGCCAGCAGCCAAGCCCCTAGCGGGGGCACAGATACGCAGTATTTT. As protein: CASSQAPSGGTDTQYF.

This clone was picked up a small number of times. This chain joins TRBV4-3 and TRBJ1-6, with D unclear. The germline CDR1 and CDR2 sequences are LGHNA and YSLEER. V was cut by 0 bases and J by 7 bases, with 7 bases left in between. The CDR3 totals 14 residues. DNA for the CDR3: TGCGCCAGCAGCCAAGATAGCGGAAATTCACCCCTCCACTTT. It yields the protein CASSQDSGNSPLHF.

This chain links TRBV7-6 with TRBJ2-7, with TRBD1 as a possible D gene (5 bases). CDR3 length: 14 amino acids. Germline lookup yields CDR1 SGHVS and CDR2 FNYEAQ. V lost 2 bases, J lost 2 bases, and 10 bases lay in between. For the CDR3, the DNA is TGTGCCAGCAGCTTATCAGGGTCGGCCTACGAGCAGTACTTC. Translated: CASSLSGSAYEQYF. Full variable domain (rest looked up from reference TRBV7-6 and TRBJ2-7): GAGVSQSPRYKVTKRGQDVALRCDPISGHVSLYWYRQALGQGPEFLTYFNYEAQQDKSGLPNDRFSAERPEGSISTLTIQRTEQRDSAMYRCASSLSGSAYEQYFGPGTRLTVT.

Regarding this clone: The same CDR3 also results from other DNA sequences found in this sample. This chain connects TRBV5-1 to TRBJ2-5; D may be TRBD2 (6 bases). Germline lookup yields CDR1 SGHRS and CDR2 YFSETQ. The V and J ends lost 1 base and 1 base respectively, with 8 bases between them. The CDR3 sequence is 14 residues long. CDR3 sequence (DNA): TGCGCCAGCAGCTTGCGCGGGGCCCAAGAGACCCAGTACTTC. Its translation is CASSLRGAQETQYF.

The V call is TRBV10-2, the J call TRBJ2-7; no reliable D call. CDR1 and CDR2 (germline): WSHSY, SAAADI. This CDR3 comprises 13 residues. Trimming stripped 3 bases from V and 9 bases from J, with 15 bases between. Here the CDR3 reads CASSEIGPDGQYF. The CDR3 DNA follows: TGCGCCAGCAGTGAAATTGGTCCAGACGGGCAGTACTTC.

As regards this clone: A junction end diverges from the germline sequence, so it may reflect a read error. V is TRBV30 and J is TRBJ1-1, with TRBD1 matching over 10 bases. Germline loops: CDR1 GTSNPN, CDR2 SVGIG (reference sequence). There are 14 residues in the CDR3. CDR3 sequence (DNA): TGTGCCTGCAGTGACAGGGGGCGAGACACTGAAGCTTTCTTT. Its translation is CACSDRGRDTEAFF.

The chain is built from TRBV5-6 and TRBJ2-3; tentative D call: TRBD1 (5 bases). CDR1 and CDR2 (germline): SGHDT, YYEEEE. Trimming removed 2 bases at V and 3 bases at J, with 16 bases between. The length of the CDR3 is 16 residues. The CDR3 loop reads CASSFLPTEVTDTQYF. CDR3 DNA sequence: TGTGCCAGCAGCTTTCTTCCGACAGAGGTGACAGATACGCAGTATTTT.